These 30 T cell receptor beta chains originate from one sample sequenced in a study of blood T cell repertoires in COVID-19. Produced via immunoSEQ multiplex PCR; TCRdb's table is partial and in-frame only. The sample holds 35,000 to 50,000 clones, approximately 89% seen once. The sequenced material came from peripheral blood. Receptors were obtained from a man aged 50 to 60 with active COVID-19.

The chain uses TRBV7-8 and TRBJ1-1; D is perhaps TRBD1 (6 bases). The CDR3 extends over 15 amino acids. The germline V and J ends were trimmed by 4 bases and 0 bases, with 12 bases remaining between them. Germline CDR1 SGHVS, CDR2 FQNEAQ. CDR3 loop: CASSWGGPMNTEAFF. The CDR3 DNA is TGTGCCAGCAGCTGGGGGGGCCCCATGAACACTGAAGCTTTCTTT.

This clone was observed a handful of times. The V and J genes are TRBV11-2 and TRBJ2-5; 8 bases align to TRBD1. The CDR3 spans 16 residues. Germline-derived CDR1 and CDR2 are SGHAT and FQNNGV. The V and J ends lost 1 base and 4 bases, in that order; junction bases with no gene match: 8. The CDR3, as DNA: TGTGCCAGCAGCTTAGTCGGCAGGGGGCGAGGAGAGACCCAGTACTTC. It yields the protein CASSLVGRGRGETQYF.

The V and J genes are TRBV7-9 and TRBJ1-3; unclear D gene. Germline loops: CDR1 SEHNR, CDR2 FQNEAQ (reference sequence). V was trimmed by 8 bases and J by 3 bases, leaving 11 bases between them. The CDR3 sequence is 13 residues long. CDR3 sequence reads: CASGEGNGNTIYF. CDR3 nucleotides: TGTGCCAGCGGGGAGGGAAATGGAAACACCATATATTTT.

CDR3 in amino acids: CSALRDRAFF. Here the CDR3 DNA reads TGCAGTGCCCTCAGGGATCGGGCTTTCTTT. V gene TRBV20-1 combines with J gene TRBJ1-1, with D possibly being TRBD1 (5 bases). The V gene's germline CDR1 is DFQATT and CDR2 SNEGSKA (reference sequence). The CDR3 is 10 amino acids. The V and J ends lost 6 bases and 11 bases respectively, with 13 bases between them.

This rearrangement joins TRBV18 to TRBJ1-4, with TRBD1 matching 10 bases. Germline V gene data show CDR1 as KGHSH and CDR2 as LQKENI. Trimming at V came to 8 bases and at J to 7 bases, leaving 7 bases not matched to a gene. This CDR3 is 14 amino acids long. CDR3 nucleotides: TGTGCCAGCCGAGGGACAGGGGCGCTTGAAAAACTGTTTTTT. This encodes CASRGTGALEKLFF.

The CDR3 is CASSGLAGATNTGELFF. For the CDR3, the DNA is TGTGCCAGCTCGGGACTAGCGGGGGCAACGAACACCGGGGAGCTGTTTTTT. The J gene is TRBJ2-2, the V gene TRBV18; 14 nucleotides align to TRBD2. This CDR3 has 17 amino acids. Germline assignment: CDR1 KGHSH and CDR2 LQKENI. Trimming removed 6 bases from V and 0 bases from J; junction bases left unmatched: 3.

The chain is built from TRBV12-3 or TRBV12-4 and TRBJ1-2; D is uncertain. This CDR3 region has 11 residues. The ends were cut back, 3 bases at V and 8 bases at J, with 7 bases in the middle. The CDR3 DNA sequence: TGTGCCAGCAGTTTTAAGGAGGGCTACACCTTC. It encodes CASSFKEGYTF.

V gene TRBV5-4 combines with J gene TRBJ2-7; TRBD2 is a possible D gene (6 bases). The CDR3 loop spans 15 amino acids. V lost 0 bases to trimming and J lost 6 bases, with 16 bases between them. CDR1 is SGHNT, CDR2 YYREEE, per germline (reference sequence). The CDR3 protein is CASSLAGGRSSEQYF. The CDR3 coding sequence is TGTGCCAGCAGCTTGGCCGGGGGTCGGTCGAGCGAGCAGTACTTC.

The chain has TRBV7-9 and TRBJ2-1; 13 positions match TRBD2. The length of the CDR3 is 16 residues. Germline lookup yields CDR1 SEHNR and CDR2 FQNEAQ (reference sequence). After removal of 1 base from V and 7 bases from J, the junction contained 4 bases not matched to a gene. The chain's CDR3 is CASSLGEGLAGNEQFF. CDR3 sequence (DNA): TGTGCCAGCAGCTTAGGGGAGGGACTAGCGGGAAATGAGCAGTTCTTC. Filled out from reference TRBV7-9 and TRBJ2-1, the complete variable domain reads DTGVSQNPRHKITKRGQNVTFRCDPISEHNRLYWYRQTLGQGPEFLTYFQNEAQLEKSRLLSDRFSAERPKGSFSTLEIQRTEQGDSAMYLCASSLGEGLAGNEQFFGPGTRLTVL.

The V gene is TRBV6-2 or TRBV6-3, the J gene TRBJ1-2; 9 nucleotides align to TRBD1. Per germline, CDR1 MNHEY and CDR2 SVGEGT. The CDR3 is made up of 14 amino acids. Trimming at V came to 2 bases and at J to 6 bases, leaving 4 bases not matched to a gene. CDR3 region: CASSYPDRGHGYTF. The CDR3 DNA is TGTGCCAGCAGTTACCCGGACAGGGGCCATGGCTACACCTTC.

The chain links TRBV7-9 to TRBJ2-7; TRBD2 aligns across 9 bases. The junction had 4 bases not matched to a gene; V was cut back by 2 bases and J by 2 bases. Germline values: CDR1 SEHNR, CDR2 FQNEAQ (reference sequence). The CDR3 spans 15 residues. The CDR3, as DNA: TGTGCCAGCAGCTTAATGGGACTAGCTCCCTACGAGCAGTACTTC. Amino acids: CASSLMGLAPYEQYF.

CDR3 in amino acids: CASSDPSGTGQETQYF. CDR3 sequence (DNA): TGTGCCAGCAGTGATCCTAGCGGGACAGGACAAGAGACCCAGTACTTC. This sequence joins TRBV2 and TRBJ2-5, with D maybe TRBD2 (9 bases). V lost 3 bases to trimming and J lost 2 bases, with 16 bases between them. The germline gives CDR1 SNHLY, CDR2 FYNNEI. The CDR3 is 16 residues long.

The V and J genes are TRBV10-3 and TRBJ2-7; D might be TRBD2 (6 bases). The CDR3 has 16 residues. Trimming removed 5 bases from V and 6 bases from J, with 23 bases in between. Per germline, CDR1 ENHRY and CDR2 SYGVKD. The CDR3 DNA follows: TGTGCCATCAGTCGAGGAGGGGACGCAAAGGGGCTCGAGCAGTACTTC. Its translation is CAISRGGDAKGLEQYF.

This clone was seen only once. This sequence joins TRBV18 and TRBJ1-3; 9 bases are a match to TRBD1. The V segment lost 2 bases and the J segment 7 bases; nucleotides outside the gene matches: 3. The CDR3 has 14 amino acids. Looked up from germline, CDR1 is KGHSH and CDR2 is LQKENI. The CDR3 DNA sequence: TGTGCCAGCTCACCAACAGGGGGCATGAACACCATATATTTT. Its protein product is CASSPTGGMNTIYF.

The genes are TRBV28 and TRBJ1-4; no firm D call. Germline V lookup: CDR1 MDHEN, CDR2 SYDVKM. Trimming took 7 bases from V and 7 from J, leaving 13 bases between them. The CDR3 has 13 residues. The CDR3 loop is CASTFSGSEKLFF. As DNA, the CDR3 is TGTGCCAGCACTTTCTCCGGTAGTGAAAAACTGTTTTTT.

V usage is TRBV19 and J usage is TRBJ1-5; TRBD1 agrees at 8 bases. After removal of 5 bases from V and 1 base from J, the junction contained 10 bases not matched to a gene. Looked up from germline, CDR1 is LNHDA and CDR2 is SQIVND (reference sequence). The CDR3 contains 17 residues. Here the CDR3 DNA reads TGTGCCAGTAGTGCCCTCAGGGGGCCAAGGAGCAATCAGCCCCAGCATTTT. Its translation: CASSALRGPRSNQPQHF.

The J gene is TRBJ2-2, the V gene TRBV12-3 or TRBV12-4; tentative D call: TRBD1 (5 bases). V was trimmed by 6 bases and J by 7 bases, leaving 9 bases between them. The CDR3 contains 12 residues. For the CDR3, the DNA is TGTGCCAGCAGAGTAGGGGTCGGGGAGCTGTTTTTT. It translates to CASRVGVGELFF.

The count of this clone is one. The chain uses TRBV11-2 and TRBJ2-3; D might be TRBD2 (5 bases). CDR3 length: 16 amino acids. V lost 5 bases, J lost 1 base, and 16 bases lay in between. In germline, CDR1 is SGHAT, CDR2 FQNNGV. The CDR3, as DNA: TGTGCCAGCAGCCCAGAGGGTGGTTATGGCACAGATACGCAGTATTTT. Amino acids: CASSPEGGYGTDTQYF.

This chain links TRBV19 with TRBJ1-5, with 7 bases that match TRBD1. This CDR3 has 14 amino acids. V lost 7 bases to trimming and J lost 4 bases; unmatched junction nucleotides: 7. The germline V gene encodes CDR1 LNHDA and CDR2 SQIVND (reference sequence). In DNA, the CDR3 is TGTGCCAGTACCGCTTGGACAGGTAATCAGCCCCAGCATTTT. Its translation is CASTAWTGNQPQHF. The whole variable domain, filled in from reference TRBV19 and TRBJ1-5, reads DGGITQSPKYLFRKEGQNVTLSCEQNLNHDAMYWYRQDPGQGLRLIYYSQIVNDFQKGDIAEGYSVSREKKESFPLTVTSAQKNPTAFYLCASTAWTGNQPQHFGDGTRLSIL.

CDR3 nucleotide sequence: TGTGCCAGCAGCTCGGGAGGGGGCTTTAATGAAAAACTGTTTTTT. Translating gives CASSSGGGFNEKLFF. The rearrangement uses TRBV7-6 and TRBJ1-4; 7 nucleotides match TRBD1. This CDR3 comprises 15 residues. CDR1 is SGHVS, CDR2 FNYEAQ, per germline. V was pared by 4 bases and J by 4 bases, with 6 bases of the junction left unmatched.

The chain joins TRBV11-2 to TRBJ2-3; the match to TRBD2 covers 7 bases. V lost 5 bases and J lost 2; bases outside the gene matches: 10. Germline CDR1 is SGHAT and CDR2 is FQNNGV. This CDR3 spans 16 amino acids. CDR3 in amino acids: CASSPAGLADTDTQYF. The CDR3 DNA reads TGTGCCAGCAGCCCGGCCGGGCTAGCGGACACAGATACGCAGTATTTT.

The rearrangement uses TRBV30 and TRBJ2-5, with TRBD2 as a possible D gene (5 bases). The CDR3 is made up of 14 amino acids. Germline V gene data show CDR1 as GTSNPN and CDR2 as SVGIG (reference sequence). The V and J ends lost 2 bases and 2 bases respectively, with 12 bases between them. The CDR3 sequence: CAWSRTPQQETQYF. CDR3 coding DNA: TGTGCCTGGAGTCGGACTCCTCAACAAGAGACCCAGTACTTC.

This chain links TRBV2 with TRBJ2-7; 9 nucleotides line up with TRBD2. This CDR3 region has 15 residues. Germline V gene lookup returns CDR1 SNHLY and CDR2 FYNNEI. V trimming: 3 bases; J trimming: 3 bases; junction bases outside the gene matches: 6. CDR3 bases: TGTGCCAGCAGTGACGGTAGCGGGAGTATCTACGAGCAGTACTTC. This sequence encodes CASSDGSGSIYEQYF. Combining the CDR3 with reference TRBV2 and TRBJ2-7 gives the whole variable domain EPEVTQTPSHQVTQMGQEVILRCVPISNHLYFYWYRQILGQKVEFLVSFYNNEISEKSEIFDDQFSVERPDGSNFTLKIRSTKLEDSAMYFCASSDGSGSIYEQYFGPGTRLTVT.

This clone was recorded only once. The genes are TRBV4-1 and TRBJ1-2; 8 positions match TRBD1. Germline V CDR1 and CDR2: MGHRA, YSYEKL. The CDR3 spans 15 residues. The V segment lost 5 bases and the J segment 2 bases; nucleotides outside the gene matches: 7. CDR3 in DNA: TGCGCCAGCAGCTTATCCGCAGGGGGCAACTATGGCTACACCTTC. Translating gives CASSLSAGGNYGYTF.

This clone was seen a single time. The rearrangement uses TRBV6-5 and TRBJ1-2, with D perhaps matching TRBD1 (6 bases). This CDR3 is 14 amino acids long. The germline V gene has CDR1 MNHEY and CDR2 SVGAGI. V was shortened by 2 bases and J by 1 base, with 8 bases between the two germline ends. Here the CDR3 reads CASSYGQFNYGYTF. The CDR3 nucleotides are TGTGCCAGCAGTTACGGACAGTTTAACTATGGCTACACCTTC.

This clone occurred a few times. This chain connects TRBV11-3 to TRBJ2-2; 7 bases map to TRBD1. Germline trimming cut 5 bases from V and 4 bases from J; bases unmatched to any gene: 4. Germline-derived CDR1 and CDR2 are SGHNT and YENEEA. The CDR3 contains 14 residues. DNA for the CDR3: TGTGCCAGCAGCCCGGGGACAGCCACCGGGGAGCTGTTTTTT. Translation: CASSPGTATGELFF.

CDR3 nucleotides: TGTGCCAGCAGCGCTGGGGGCGGGAACACTGAAGCTTTCTTT. As protein: CASSAGGGNTEAFF. V usage is TRBV7-2 and J usage is TRBJ1-1, with D possibly matching TRBD1 (6 bases). The CDR3 contains 14 residues. CDR1 SGHTA and CDR2 FQGNSA come from the germline V gene. The V end lost 5 bases, the J end lost 1 base, and 11 bases lay between the germline ends.

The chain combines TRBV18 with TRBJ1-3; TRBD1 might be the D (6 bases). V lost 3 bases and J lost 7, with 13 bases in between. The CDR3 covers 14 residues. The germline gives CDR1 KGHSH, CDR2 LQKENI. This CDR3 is CASSPSAGANTIYF. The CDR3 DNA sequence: TGTGCCAGCTCACCGTCCGCAGGGGCGAACACCATATATTTT.

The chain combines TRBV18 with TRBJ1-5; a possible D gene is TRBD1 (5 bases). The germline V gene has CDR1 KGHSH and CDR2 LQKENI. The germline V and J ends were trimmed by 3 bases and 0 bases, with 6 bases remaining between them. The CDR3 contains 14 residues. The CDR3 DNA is TGTGCCAGCTCACCGACAGCTAGCAATCAGCCCCAGCATTTT. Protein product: CASSPTASNQPQHF.

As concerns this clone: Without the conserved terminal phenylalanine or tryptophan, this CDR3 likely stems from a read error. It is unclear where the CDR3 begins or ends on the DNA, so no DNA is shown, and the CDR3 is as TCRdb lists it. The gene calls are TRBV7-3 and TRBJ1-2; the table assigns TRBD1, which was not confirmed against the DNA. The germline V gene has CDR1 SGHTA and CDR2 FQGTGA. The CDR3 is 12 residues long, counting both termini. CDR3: CASSFRTTGLRS.